This T cell receptor beta chain was profiled in a study of beta chain features in type 1 diabetes. Whole-study results and caveats: At VDJ recombination sites, type 1 diabetes patients had fewer insertions and more deleted nucleotides.

As every portion of the isolated RNA was reverse transcribed, the sequencing read expressed TCRB transcripts. The data were produced by immunoSEQ multiplex PCR, yet TCRdb's version contains in-frame clones alone and is incomplete. The table lists around 300,000 clones, approximately 11% of them singletons. V lost 3 bases to trimming and J lost 9 bases, with 11 bases between them. Per germline, CDR1 SGHTA and CDR2 FQGNSA. This CDR3 contains 12 residues. With respect to this clone: What it binds is not known.

Input material: naive CD4+ T cells from blood. This rearrangement joins TRBV7-2 to TRBJ2-5, with a tentative D call TRBD1 (5 bases). The sequence was collected from a woman in her 30s in good health. The CDR3: CASSFEGVAQYF. The CDR3 DNA sequence: TGTGCCAGCAGCTTCGAAGGGGTGGCCCAGTACTTC.